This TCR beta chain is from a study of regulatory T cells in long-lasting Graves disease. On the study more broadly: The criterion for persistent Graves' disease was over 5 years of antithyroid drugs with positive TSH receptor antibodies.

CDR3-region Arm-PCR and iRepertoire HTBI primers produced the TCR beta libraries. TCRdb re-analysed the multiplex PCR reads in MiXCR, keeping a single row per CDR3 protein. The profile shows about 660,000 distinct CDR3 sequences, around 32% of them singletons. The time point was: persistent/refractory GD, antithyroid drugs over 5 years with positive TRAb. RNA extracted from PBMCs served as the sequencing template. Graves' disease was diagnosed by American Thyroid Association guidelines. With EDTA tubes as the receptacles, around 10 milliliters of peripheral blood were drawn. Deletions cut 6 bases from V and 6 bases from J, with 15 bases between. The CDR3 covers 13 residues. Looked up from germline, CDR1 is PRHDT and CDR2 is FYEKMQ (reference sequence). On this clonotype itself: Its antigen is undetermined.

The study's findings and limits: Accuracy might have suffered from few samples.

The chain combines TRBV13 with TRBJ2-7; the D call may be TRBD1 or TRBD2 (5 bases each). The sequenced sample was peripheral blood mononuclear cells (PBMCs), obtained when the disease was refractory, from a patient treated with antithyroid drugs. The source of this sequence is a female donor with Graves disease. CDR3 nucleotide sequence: TGTGCCAGCAGGCCCCGAGAGGGGATCGAGCAGTACTTC. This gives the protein CASRPREGIEQYF. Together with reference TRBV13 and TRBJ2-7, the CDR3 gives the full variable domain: AAGVIQSPRHLIKEKRETATLKCYPIPRHDTVYWYQQGPGQDPQFLISFYEKMQSDKGSIPDRFSAQQFSDYHSELNMSSLELGDSALYFCASRPREGIEQYFGPGTRLTVT.